This T cell receptor beta chain was sequenced for a study of T-cell memory formation after mild COVID-19. As for the study in general: There were largely donor-specific TCR clusters. Study findings and constraints: CD4+ clones that contracted lay mainly in CM and EM; CD8+ ones lay in EMRA.

One entry per CDR3 protein, called by TCRdb with MiXCR from the 5' RACE reads. The sample carries 400,000 to 500,000 distinct CDR3 sequences, roughly 18% recorded once. This CDR3 comprises 17 residues. The V segment lost 3 bases and the J segment 0 bases; nucleotides outside the gene matches: 7. Germline values: CDR1 SGHTA, CDR2 FQGNSA. This clonotype occurred many times. Its target is not known. The sequence came from a man between 18 and 29 years old who had mild COVID-19 (a few samples of this study predate the infection). Cell type and time point are not known. Sequenced material: PBMCs or a T cell subset sorted from them (not recorded which). The chain has TRBV7-2 and TRBJ2-3; 9 bases are shared with TRBD2. CDR3 protein: CASSFRSSGASTDTQYF. CDR3 nucleotide sequence: TGTGCCAGCAGCTTCCGTTCTAGCGGGGCTAGCACAGATACGCAGTATTTT.